The 4 T cell receptor beta chains reported below all come from one sample, sequenced in a study of blood T cell repertoires in COVID-19. Generated by immunoSEQ multiplex PCR, the TCRdb table keeps only in-frame clones and is missing some. This sample has about 200,000 clones; approximately 85% occur once, and the top ten carry less than 5.5%. The sequenced material came from peripheral blood. The receptors here all came from an elderly woman with acute or convalescent COVID-19.

V is TRBV2 and J is TRBJ1-6; 7 bases are a match to TRBD1. V lost 6 bases and J lost 9; bases outside the gene matches: 5. CDR3 size: 13 residues. Germline V lookup: CDR1 SNHLY, CDR2 FYNNEI. CDR3 loop: CASRTGNSSPLHF. In DNA, the CDR3 is TGTGCCAGCAGGACAGGGAATAGTTCACCCCTCCACTTT.

The V gene is TRBV6-5, the J gene TRBJ1-1; 7 bases align to TRBD1. Looked up from germline, CDR1 is MNHEY and CDR2 is SVGAGI. The J segment lost 9 bases and the V segment lost 6 bases, leaving 7 bases of the junction unmatched. The CDR3 spans 12 residues. The CDR3 protein is CASSPTTGQAFF. The CDR3, as DNA: TGTGCCAGCAGCCCCACGACAGGGCAAGCTTTCTTT.

The chain links TRBV7-9 to TRBJ1-2; a weak D match, TRBD1 (5 bases). CDR1 is SEHNR, CDR2 FQNEAQ, per germline (reference sequence). V was pared by 5 bases and J by 4 bases, with 11 bases between. CDR3 length equals 13 residues. Here the CDR3 reads CASSPGGVYGYTF. The CDR3 DNA sequence: TGTGCCAGCAGCCCCGGGGGGGTCTATGGCTACACCTTC.

This chain links TRBV19 with TRBJ1-1; TRBD1 aligns across 8 bases. Germline V gene lookup returns CDR1 LNHDA and CDR2 SQIVND (reference sequence). After removal of 3 bases from V and 1 base from J, the junction contained 7 bases not matched to a gene. This CDR3 spans 16 amino acids. The CDR3 is CASSILGQGRNTEAFF. The CDR3 DNA sequence: TGTGCCAGTAGTATTTTAGGACAGGGAAGGAACACTGAAGCTTTCTTT.